Listed here are 6 T cell receptor beta chains from one sample, sequenced in a study of spatial heterogeneity in lung cancer. One entry per CDR3 protein, called by TCRdb with MiXCR from the 5' RACE reads. The profile shows about 11,000 distinct CDR3 sequences, more than 3.5% of them singletons. As to time point: sample taken at primary tumor resection. Sequenced material: PBMCs, taken at surgery. These receptors were collected from a female donor with early-stage non-small cell lung cancer.

The chain joins TRBV3-1 to TRBJ2-7; D unclear. Germline CDR1 is LGHDT and CDR2 is YNNKEL (reference sequence). CDR3 length equals 15 residues. Trimming stripped 4 bases from V and 1 base from J, with 14 bases between. Here the CDR3 reads CASSPDPSGSYEQYF. The CDR3 DNA reads as TGTGCCAGCAGCCCGGACCCATCTGGGTCCTACGAGCAGTACTTC.

This clonotype was counted ten times or more. The V gene is TRBV6-7, the J gene TRBJ2-7; 8 bases match TRBD1. TRBV6-7 is noted as an ORF with a role that remains uncertain. The CDR3 extends over 17 amino acids. Germline trimming cut 1 base from V and 3 bases from J; bases unmatched to any gene: 11. CDR3 DNA sequence: TGTGCCAGCAGTTACTGGGCAGGGGGCGTCCAGGACTACGAGCAGTACTTC. Protein sequence: CASSYWAGGVQDYEQYF.

On this clonotype: The junction departs from the called germline gene at one end, perhaps through a read error. The chain recombines TRBV4-2 with TRBJ2-1; 14 positions agree with TRBD2. This CDR3 region has 17 residues. Germline V CDR1 and CDR2: LGHNA, YNFKEQ. The CDR3 DNA reads TGTGCCAGCAGCCAAGAAATGCTGGGGACTAGCGGGGGTGAGCAATTCTTC. Its translation is CASSQEMLGTSGGEQFF.

Judged by abundance, this clonotype is medium-sized. The CDR3 region is CASSLGQGGYGYTF. CDR3 in DNA: TGTGCCAGCAGCTTAGGACAGGGAGGCTATGGCTACACCTTC. The V call is TRBV13, the J call TRBJ1-2; D might be TRBD1 (6 bases). In germline, CDR1 is PRHDT, CDR2 FYEKMQ (reference sequence). The V and J ends lost 0 bases and 4 bases respectively, with 9 bases between them. The CDR3 spans 14 residues. Variable domain in full (rest from reference TRBV13 and TRBJ1-2): AAGVIQSPRHLIKEKRETATLKCYPIPRHDTVYWYQQGPGQDPQFLISFYEKMQSDKGSIPDRFSAQQFSDYHSELNMSSLELGDSALYFCASSLGQGGYGYTFGSGTRLTVV.

At least ten counts were recorded for this clonotype. The V and J genes are TRBV7-3 and TRBJ1-6; D might be TRBD1 (6 bases). This CDR3 spans 14 amino acids. Looked up from germline, CDR1 is SGHTA and CDR2 is FQGTGA. The V and J ends lost 3 bases and 5 bases respectively, with 8 bases between them. CDR3 in amino acids: CASSFSGDNSPLHF. DNA for the CDR3: TGTGCCAGCAGCTTCTCAGGGGATAATTCACCCCTCCACTTT.

This clonotype has ten or more counts. The J gene is TRBJ2-3, the V gene TRBV14, with TRBD1 matching over 8 bases. Unmatched junction bases numbered 11, after V lost 5 bases and J lost 4 bases. CDR1 is SGHDN, CDR2 FVKESK, per germline. This CDR3 has 16 amino acids. CDR3 protein: CASSNLGTGVSDTQYF. CDR3 in DNA: TGTGCCAGCAGCAACCTGGGGACAGGTGTTTCAGATACGCAGTATTTT.